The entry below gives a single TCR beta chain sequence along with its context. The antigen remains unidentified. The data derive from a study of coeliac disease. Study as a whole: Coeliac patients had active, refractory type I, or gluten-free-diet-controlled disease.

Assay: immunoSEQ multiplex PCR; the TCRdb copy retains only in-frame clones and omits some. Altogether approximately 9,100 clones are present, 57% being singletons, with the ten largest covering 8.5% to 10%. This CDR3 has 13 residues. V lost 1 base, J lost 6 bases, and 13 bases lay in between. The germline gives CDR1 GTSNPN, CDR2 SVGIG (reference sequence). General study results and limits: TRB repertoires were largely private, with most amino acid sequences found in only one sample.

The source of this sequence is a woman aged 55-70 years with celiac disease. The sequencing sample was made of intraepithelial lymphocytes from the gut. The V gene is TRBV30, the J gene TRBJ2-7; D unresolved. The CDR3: CAWSGVDRVEQYF. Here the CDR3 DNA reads TGTGCCTGGAGTGGAGTAGATCGAGTCGAGCAGTACTTC.